Below, 8 T cell receptor beta chains from the same sample are listed, as sequenced in a study of blood T cell repertoires in COVID-19. The protocol was immunoSEQ multiplex PCR, while the TCRdb copy is restricted to in-frame clones and leaves out a portion. The sample gives hundreds of thousands of clones, around 91% of which show up once; 2% to 2.5% is in the top ten. The source material was PBMCs or T cells enriched from blood (not recorded which). The source of these receptors is a woman between 18 and 29 years old who had recovered from COVID-19.

V usage is TRBV21-1 and J usage is TRBJ1-1. TRBV21-1 is recorded as a pseudogene. This CDR3 contains 14 residues. CDR3 residues: CASSKDGGLDEAFF. DNA for the CDR3: TGTGCCAGCAGCAAAGACGGGGGGTTGGATGAAGCTTTCTTT.

The genes are TRBV25-1 and TRBJ1-2; 8 bases agree with TRBD1. CDR1 is MGHDK, CDR2 SYGVNS, per germline. The CDR3 is 14 residues long. V was pared by 5 bases and J by 4 bases, with 6 bases of the junction left unmatched. The CDR3, as DNA: TGTGCCAGCAGTTCCGAGACAGGGGTCTATGGCTACACCTTC. Residues: CASSSETGVYGYTF.

The chain couples TRBV24-1 to TRBJ2-3; 10 bases fit TRBD2. V trimming: 5 bases; J trimming: 5 bases; junction bases outside the gene matches: 12. The CDR3 loop spans 17 amino acids. CDR1 is KGHDR and CDR2 is SFDVKD in the germline V gene. As DNA, the CDR3 is TGTGCCACCAGTGCGTCGGTAGCGGGGGGCCAGATAGATACGCAGTATTTT. Amino acids: CATSASVAGGQIDTQYF.

The chain links TRBV9 to TRBJ1-1; the match to TRBD1 covers 7 bases. Germline CDR1 is SGDLS and CDR2 is YYNGEE. CDR3 length: 16 amino acids. V shed 1 base, J shed 1 base, and the junction held 7 bases outside the gene matches. The CDR3 loop reads CASSVFQGEANTEAFF. The DNA for the CDR3 is TGTGCCAGCAGCGTATTCCAGGGGGAGGCGAACACTGAAGCTTTCTTT.

For the CDR3, the DNA is TGTGCCAGCAGACAAACAGGGGATCAGCCCCAGCATTTT. Its protein is CASRQTGDQPQHF. The chain recombines TRBV7-8 with TRBJ1-5; 7 bases align to TRBD1. V lost 6 bases, J lost 5 bases, and 4 bases stayed unmatched. The CDR3 runs to 13 residues. CDR1 and CDR2 from the germline V gene are SGHVS and FQNEAQ. The complete variable domain, with remaining parts taken from reference TRBV7-8 and TRBJ1-5, reads GAGVSQSPRYKVAKRGQDVALRCDPISGHVSLFWYQQALGQGPEFLTYFQNEAQLDKSGLPSDRFFAERPEGSVSTLKIQRTQQEDSAVYLCASRQTGDQPQHFGDGTRLSIL.

The chain has TRBV5-1 and TRBJ1-2; 9 bases agree with TRBD1. Trimming removed 0 bases from V and 4 bases from J; junction bases left unmatched: 1. Germline V gives CDR1 SGHRS, CDR2 YFSETQ. The CDR3 spans 14 residues. The chain's CDR3 is CASSLDRGLYGYTF. The CDR3 DNA follows: TGCGCCAGCAGCTTGGACAGGGGGCTCTATGGCTACACCTTC.

This clone was recorded only once. The CDR3 reads CASSGGRNTEAFF. The CDR3 nucleotides are TGCGCCAGCAGTGGCGGGCGGAACACTGAAGCTTTCTTT. The chain links TRBV5-1 to TRBJ1-1; no clear D gene. The V end was cut by 5 bases, the J end by 1 base, with 9 bases between. Germline V lookup: CDR1 SGHRS, CDR2 YFSETQ. The CDR3 runs to 13 residues. The full variable domain, its missing parts supplied by reference TRBV5-1 and TRBJ1-1, is KAGVTQTPRYLIKTRGQQVTLSCSPISGHRSVSWYQQTPGQGLQFLFEYFSETQRNKGNFPGRFSGRQFSNSRSEMNVSTLELGDSALYLCASSGGRNTEAFFGQGTRLTVV.

This clone was seen only once. This sequence joins TRBV12-5 and TRBJ2-7, with 11 bases matching TRBD1. The V and J ends lost 0 bases and 5 bases, in that order; junction bases with no gene match: 3. CDR3 length equals 15 residues. Germline V gene sequence: CDR1 LGHNT, CDR2 FRNRAP. The CDR3 nucleotides read TGTGCTAGTGGTTTGGTAGGGACAGGGGGACACGAGCAGTACTTC. Translating gives CASGLVGTGGHEQYF.